This entry features one T cell receptor (beta chain) sequence. This clonotype was counted at least ten times. Its target antigen remains unknown. No base-level quality is on record; no much larger clone is a single base apart. The time point label corresponds to: pre-sensitization, week 0. Sample treatment or condition, as interpreted from the label and publication: therapeutic diphenylcyclopropenone sensitization with weekly scalp DPC. Blood at each patch-test visit was drawn before the patch test was applied. To be eligible, patients had to be aged 18 to 70, diagnosed with alopecia and judged suitable for DPC therapy, while pregnant patients were excluded. Total RNA was isolated from unfractionated whole blood collected in Tempus Blood RNA tubes. The data stem from a study of human T cells and chemical hapten exposure (TCRdb year 2021). Broadly, across the study: For sensitization, 2% DPC in acetone was applied to a roughly 2 cm by roughly 2 cm area of upper inner arm skin. Weekly therapeutic DPC doses were additionally applied to the scalp of patients throughout the roughly 23-week study period. The libraries were sequenced as a pool, and the TCR yield per sample differed mostly because of small variations in library volumes within the pool. Blood for TCR sequencing was provided by twenty-nine alopecia patients at one to four time points (pre-sensitization, 2, 6 and 24 weeks). This study followed changes in the peripheral blood TCR repertoire in vivo during primary and secondary sensitization of alopecia patients to the hapten diphenylcyclopropenone (DPC). Alopecia areata with under or over 50% scalp involvement, alopecia totalis and alopecia universalis were represented in the patient cohort, which was mostly female. Blood samples were taken from patients before sensitization (week 0) and at 2, 6 and about 24 weeks after DPC sensitization. Patch testing on the upper back used Finn chambers containing 0.01% DPC, with scoring done after 6 days according to International Contact Dermatitis Research Group standards.

The library was generated by RACE. Sequencing instrument: NextSeq 500. During library preparation, unique molecular identifiers were attached to individual cDNA molecules so that TCRs could be counted quantitatively and reproducibly. Both TCR alpha and TCR beta chains were sequenced from each blood RNA sample. The published analysis was carried out like this. A median of roughly 98,000 TCRs per sample was observed, with a range of 23,224 to 690,600. V, J and CDR3 annotation of the TCR reads was performed with the Decombinator software suite. For PS versus PT1 abundance plots, all samples were subsampled to the same number of TCRs (28,000). Expanded TCRs were defined as absent before sensitization and observed at least eight times at the 2-week time point. TCRdb redid the processing of the public reads, applying fastp at Q25 and MiXCR, and retained in-frame beta chains. Each record represents a unique CDR3 protein, reported with the most common genes and DNA among its rows. For this entry, the V and J calls and clone size follow TCRdb and not the study's own pipeline. The sample has roughly 80,000 distinct CDR3 sequences on record, approximately 15% of them singletons. Approximately 4.6% of the sample comes from the top ten.

The CDR3, from cysteine to phenylalanine, totals 15 residues. Only the CDR3 DNA stays, 45 bases, in frame from base 1. The junction shows trimming of 3 bases on V and 4 bases on J, and the gene matches do not reach 7 bases of it. What the research found in general, with its limitations: The number of TCRs above 1 in 1000 frequency did not change with DPC sensitization; there was no evidence of global repertoire structure alterations. Because every patient had alopecia, a presumed autoimmune disease, the patients' immune response might differ from that of healthy individuals. After repeated subsampling, changes were observed in the strength of the expansion versus patch-test correlation and in the threshold at which the correlation became significant. Significantly more large CDR3 similarity clusters were formed by expanded TCRs than by pre-sensitization or healthy control sets, consistent with antigen-driven responses. Patch test score correlated positively with the number of PT1 expanded TCRs, reaching significance at thresholds 8, 16 and 32 but not at 4.

The sequence links TRBV12-3 or TRBV12-4 to TRBJ2-7; 9 bases in between match TRBD2. The starting material was whole blood, obtained in connection with sensitization to the hapten diphenylcyclopropenone (DPC). The clonotype originates from a woman in her forties or fifties with alopecia areata. Some clones in this sample may be carry-over from other donors' samples. The CDR3 protein is CASSFASGTSYEQYF. At the DNA level, the sequence is TGTGCCAGCAGTTTCGCTAGCGGGACCTCTTACGAGCAGTACTTC.